Detailed here is one T cell receptor (beta chain). The data belong to a study of shared clonotypes between healthy human individuals. The data were produced by immunoSEQ multiplex PCR, yet TCRdb's version contains in-frame clones alone and is incomplete. Here the sample spans around 1.6 million clones, 95% to 99% being singletons. Trimming took 3 bases from V and 9 from J, leaving 18 bases between them. This CDR3 comprises 15 residues. Germline CDR1 and CDR2: ENHRY and SYGVKD. This chain joins TRBV10-3 and TRBJ2-1, with D perhaps TRBD1 (6 bases). The specimen was naive CD4+ T cells sorted from blood. The subset: CD45RA+ positively selected. The TCR comes from a young man in good health. CDR3 residues: CAISERDTPTAEQFF. Here the CDR3 DNA reads TGTGCCATCAGTGAACGGGACACACCTACCGCTGAGCAGTTCTTC.